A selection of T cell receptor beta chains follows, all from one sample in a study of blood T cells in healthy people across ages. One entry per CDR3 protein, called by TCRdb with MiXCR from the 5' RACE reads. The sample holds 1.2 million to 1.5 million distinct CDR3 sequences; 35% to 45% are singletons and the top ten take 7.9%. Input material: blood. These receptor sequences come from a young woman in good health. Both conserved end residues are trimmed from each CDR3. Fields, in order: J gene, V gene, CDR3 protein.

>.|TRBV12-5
ASGLYIETQY
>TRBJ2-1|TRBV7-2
ASSHWVAGGGNEQF
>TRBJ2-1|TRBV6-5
ASSWTSGRGSEQF
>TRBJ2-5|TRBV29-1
SVEVWRETQY
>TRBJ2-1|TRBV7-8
ASSLSRGVLGDLNEQF
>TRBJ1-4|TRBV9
ASGGSNEKLF
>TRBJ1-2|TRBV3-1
ASRAGGDSYGYT
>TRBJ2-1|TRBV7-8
ASSLGASGMGYNEQF
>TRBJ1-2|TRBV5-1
ASSSQGTANYGYT
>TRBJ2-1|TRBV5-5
ASSLEPSGRGYNEQF
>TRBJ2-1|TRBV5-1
ASRQTPLYGGTYNEQF